These T cell receptor beta chains were read from a single sample in a study of CXCR3-negative and CXCR3-positive naive CD8 T cells. For each CDR3 protein, TCRdb gives one entry from its re-call of the 5' RACE reads, without DNA. The sample holds 120,000 to 150,000 distinct CDR3 sequences. Sequencing was done on a sample of naive CXCR3+ CD8+ T cells from blood. These receptors were obtained from a human donor in good health. Some clones in this sample may be carry-over from other donors' samples. The CDR3 runs from the conserved cysteine through the conserved F or W.

TRBV20-1	TRBJ2-7	CSATWTSNSYEQYF
TRBV29-1	TRBJ2-7	CSVTGFSGGPVSGEQYF
TRBV20-1	TRBJ2-7	CSARWEGHEQYF
TRBV7-9	TRBJ2-7	CASSQGQIYEQYF
TRBV29-1	TRBJ2-5	CSVEESIREVETQYF
TRBV12-3/TRBV12-4	TRBJ2-7	CASSGTEGYEQYF
TRBV7-2	TRBJ1-1	CASSLGTGRDTEAFF
TRBV13	TRBJ2-7	CASSLVGRGEQYF
TRBV4-2	TRBJ1-3	CASSQADDSGNTIYF
TRBV28	TRBJ2-5	CASSLGLAGAETQYF
TRBV20-1	TRBJ2-2	CSARGTGLRELFF
TRBV29-1	TRBJ1-2	CSVEFFTGPNYGYTF
TRBV10-3	TRBJ2-3	CAISSVGDISSGGTQYF
TRBV6-5	TRBJ2-1	CASGRKQDNEQFF